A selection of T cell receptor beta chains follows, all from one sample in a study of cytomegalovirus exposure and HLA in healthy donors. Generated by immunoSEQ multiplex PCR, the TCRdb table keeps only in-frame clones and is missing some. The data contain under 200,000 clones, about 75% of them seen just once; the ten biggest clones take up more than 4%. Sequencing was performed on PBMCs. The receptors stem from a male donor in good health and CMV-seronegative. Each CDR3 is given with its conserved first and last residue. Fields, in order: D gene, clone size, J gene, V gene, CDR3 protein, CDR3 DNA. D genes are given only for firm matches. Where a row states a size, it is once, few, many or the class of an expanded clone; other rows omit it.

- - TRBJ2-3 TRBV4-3 CASSQDRTEWGTDTQYF TGCGCCAGCAGCCAAGATCGTACGGAGTGGGGCACAGATACGCAGTATTTT
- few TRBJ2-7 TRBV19 CASSITPVNSYEQYF TGTGCCAGTAGTATAACGCCAGTTAACTCCTACGAGCAGTACTTC
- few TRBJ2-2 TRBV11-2 CASSLDAGTGELFF TGTGCCAGCAGCTTAGATGCAGGGACCGGGGAGCTGTTTTTT
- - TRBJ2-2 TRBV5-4 CASSQTNTGELFF TGTGCCAGCAGCCAGACGAACACCGGGGAGCTGTTTTTT
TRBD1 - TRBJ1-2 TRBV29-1 CSVDRDRNYGYTF TGCAGCGTTGACCGGGACAGGAACTATGGCTACACCTTC
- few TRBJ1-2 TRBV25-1 CASREGGANYGYTF TGTGCCAGCAGAGAGGGGGGGGCTAACTATGGCTACACCTTC
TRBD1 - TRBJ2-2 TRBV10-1 CASSVGTGGTGELFF TGCGCCAGCAGTGTAGGGACAGGGGGAACCGGGGAGCTGTTTTTT
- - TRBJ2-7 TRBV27 CASSLASGTPYEQYF TGTGCCAGCAGTTTAGCCTCCGGGACTCCCTACGAGCAGTACTTC
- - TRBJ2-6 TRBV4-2 CASSQVYRGGIGANVLTF TGTGCCAGCAGCCAAGTATACAGGGGGGGGATAGGGGCCAACGTCCTGACTTTC
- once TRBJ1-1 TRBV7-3 CASSLQSHTEAFF TGTGCCAGCAGCTTACAATCCCACACTGAAGCTTTCTTT
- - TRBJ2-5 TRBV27 CASSFGGPETQYF TGTGCCAGCAGTTTTGGAGGGCCAGAGACCCAGTACTTC
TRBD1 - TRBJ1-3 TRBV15 CATSRDRGSGNTIYF TGTGCCACCAGCAGAGACAGGGGGAGTGGAAACACCATATATTTT
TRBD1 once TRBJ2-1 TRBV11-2 CASSLGQGSLWPSGSEQFF TGTGCCAGCAGCTTAGGACAGGGTTCCCTCTGGCCCTCGGGATCCGAGCAGTTCTTC
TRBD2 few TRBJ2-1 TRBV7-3 CASRREGLNEQFF TGTGCCAGCAGGCGGGAGGGCCTGAATGAGCAGTTCTTC
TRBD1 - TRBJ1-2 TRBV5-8 CASSLTGVPSGYTF TGTGCCAGCAGCTTGACAGGGGTGCCGTCTGGCTACACCTTC
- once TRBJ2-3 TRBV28 CASRTSTDTQYF TGTGCCAGCAGAACTAGCACAGATACGCAGTATTTT
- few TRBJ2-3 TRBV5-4 CASSLTVPPTDTQYF TGTGCCAGCAGCTTGACGGTCCCACCGACAGATACGCAGTATTTT
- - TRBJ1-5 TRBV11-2 CASSHEERQPQHF TGTGCCAGCAGCCACGAGGAGAGGCAGCCCCAGCATTTT
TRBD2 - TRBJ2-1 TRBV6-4 CASNSGTSGDNEQFF TGTGCCAGCAACTCCGGGACTAGCGGAGACAATGAGCAGTTCTTC
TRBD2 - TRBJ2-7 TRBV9 CASSPGSGSLYEQYF TGTGCCAGCAGCCCGGGGAGCGGGAGTCTCTACGAGCAGTACTTC